Listed here are 10 T cell receptor beta chains from one sample, sequenced in a study of identical twins. Each CDR3 protein is one row after TCRdb ran MiXCR on the 5' RACE reads. Of hundreds of thousands of distinct CDR3 sequences in the sample, approximately 8% are singletons; the top ten hold 2% to 2.5%. These data were likewise used in another study, on yellow fever vaccine responses in identical twins.

The sequencing input was memory (CD45RO+) T cells sorted from blood. These receptors all come from a woman younger than 35 in good health.

The chain couples TRBV18 to TRBJ2-3; perhaps TRBD1 as D (6 bases). The CDR3 is 15 residues long. Trimming left V 2 bases short and J 0 bases short, with 9 bases between. CDR1 and CDR2 from the germline V gene are KGHSH and LQKENI. CDR3 nucleotide sequence: TGTGCCAGCTCACCAGCCAGGGGAAGCACAGATACGCAGTATTTT. It is translated as CASSPARGSTDTQYF.

This clonotype was observed many times. This chain links TRBV29-1 with TRBJ2-1; TRBD2 agrees at 12 bases. The CDR3 covers 16 residues. Germline CDR1 is SQVTM and CDR2 is ANQGSEA. J gave up 4 bases and V 4 bases, and 8 bases lay outside the gene matches. The CDR3 is CSVVGRLAGAYNEQFF. The CDR3 DNA follows: TGCAGCGTTGTGGGGAGACTAGCGGGAGCTTACAATGAGCAGTTCTTC.

Only a few counts were recorded for this clonotype. The chain recombines TRBV13 with TRBJ2-1, with 9 bases aligning to TRBD2. CDR1 is PRHDT, CDR2 FYEKMQ, per germline (reference sequence). This CDR3 comprises 17 residues. Germline trimming cut 4 bases from V and 4 bases from J; bases unmatched to any gene: 11. The CDR3 loop is CASSSSQREVRYNEQFF. CDR3 DNA: TGTGCCAGCAGCTCCTCCCAGCGGGAGGTAAGGTACAATGAGCAGTTCTTC.

This clonotype was observed at least ten times. The J gene is TRBJ2-6, the V gene TRBV6-4, with 11 nucleotides matching TRBD2. Germline assignment: CDR1 MRHNA and CDR2 SNTAGT. Trimming removed 6 bases from V and 0 bases from J; junction bases left unmatched: 1. The CDR3 sequence is 16 residues long. The CDR3 protein is CASRGLAGSGANVLTF. The CDR3 nucleotides read TGTGCCAGCAGAGGACTAGCGGGCTCTGGGGCCAACGTCCTGACTTTC.

This clonotype occurred many times. This sequence joins TRBV9 and TRBJ2-2, with D maybe TRBD1 (6 bases). V lost 3 bases, J lost 1 base, and 7 bases lay in between. CDR1 is SGDLS, CDR2 YYNGEE, per germline. This CDR3 contains 14 residues. The CDR3 is CASSGQVNTGELFF. The CDR3 DNA reads TGTGCCAGCAGCGGACAGGTGAACACCGGGGAGCTGTTTTTT.

The genes are TRBV6-4 and TRBJ2-1; D possibly corresponds to TRBD2 (6 bases). CDR1 and CDR2 (germline): MRHNA, SNTAGT. The germline V and J ends were trimmed by 6 bases and 6 bases, with 18 bases remaining between them. CDR3 size: 15 residues. The CDR3 region is CASSQIGGEFNEQFF. DNA of the CDR3: TGTGCCAGCAGCCAAATCGGGGGAGAGTTCAATGAGCAGTTCTTC.

This clonotype was detected only a few times. The chain joins TRBV3-1 to TRBJ1-2; D perhaps matches TRBD1 (6 bases). Germline CDR1 and CDR2: LGHDT and YNNKEL (reference sequence). V shed 0 bases and J shed 1 base, with 12 bases lying between them. This CDR3 is built from 16 residues. DNA for the CDR3: TGTGCCAGCAGCCAAGATCACGGGACAAATAACTATGGCTACACCTTC. Amino acid sequence: CASSQDHGTNNYGYTF. Full variable domain (rest looked up from reference TRBV3-1 and TRBJ1-2): DTAVSQTPKYLVTQMGNDKSIKCEQNLGHDTMYWYKQDSKKFLKIMFSYNNKELIINETVPNRFSPKSPDKAHLNLHINSLELGDSAVYFCASSQDHGTNNYGYTFGSGTRLTVV.

This chain joins TRBV11-1 and TRBJ2-1, with D perhaps TRBD2 (6 bases). V dropped 2 bases and J dropped 3 bases, with 17 bases sitting between them. The CDR3 is 17 amino acids. Per the germline V gene, CDR1 is SGHAT and CDR2 is FQDESV (reference sequence). CDR3 loop: CASSLHRRERVYNEQFF. CDR3 nucleotide sequence: TGTGCCAGCAGCTTACATAGACGGGAGAGGGTCTACAATGAGCAGTTCTTC.

This clonotype was seen repeatedly, ten times or more. This rearrangement joins TRBV6-1 to TRBJ2-7; 11 bases are a match to TRBD2. The CDR3 spans 15 residues. With V trimmed by 8 bases and J by 4 bases, 10 bases remained unmatched. The germline CDR1 and CDR2 sequences are MNHNS and SASEGT. The CDR3, as DNA: TGTGCCAGCGGCCCTTTCACTAGCGGGGGATACGAGCAGTACGTC. Protein product: CASGPFTSGGYEQYV.

The table lists this clonotype with a few counts. This chain joins TRBV7-2 and TRBJ2-2; 7 nucleotides line up with TRBD1. With V trimmed by 5 bases and J by 6 bases, 12 bases remained unmatched. From germline, CDR1 is SGHTA and CDR2 FQGNSA. This CDR3 region has 16 residues. Here the CDR3 reads CASSPSHARGSGELFF. CDR3 in DNA: TGTGCCAGCAGCCCAAGCCACGCCAGGGGGTCCGGGGAGCTGTTTTTT. Using reference TRBV7-2 and TRBJ2-2 for the parts outside the CDR3, the full variable domain is GAGVSQSPSNKVTEKGKDVELRCDPISGHTALYWYRQSLGQGLEFLIYFQGNSAPDKSGLPSDRFSAERTGGSVSTLTIQRTQQEDSAVYLCASSPSHARGSGELFFGEGSRLTVL.